This passage covers 18 T cell receptor beta chains from one sample sequenced in a study of TIL therapy for anti-PD-1-resistant metastatic lung cancer (dated by TCRdb to 2020 to 2023). In the paper's terms, the time point label means: pre-treatment sample, taken before nivolumab and TIL therapy. The immunoSEQ v3 hsTCRB kit was used to amplify TCR beta CDR3 regions from genomic DNA through bias-controlled multiplex PCR. In TCRdb, the immuneACCESS table is reduced to in-frame sequences with V and J assigned. These tables do not hold every clone; where another copy was compared, an unresolved V gene accounts for under half, and the others remain unexplained. The sample records 50,000 or so clones, roughly 85% of which are singletons. The ten largest clones add up to under 5.5% of the sample. The sequencing used blood, collected at baseline. These receptors came from a woman aged 25 to 80 with non-small cell lung cancer.

The chain links TRBV5-1 to TRBJ2-7, with D perhaps matching TRBD2 (6 bases). CDR3 length equals 14 residues. Looked up from germline, CDR1 is SGHRS and CDR2 is YFSETQ. The ends were cut back, 0 bases at V and 3 bases at J, with 10 bases in the middle. The CDR3 sequence: CASSLGLVFYEQYF. Written as DNA, the CDR3 is TGCGCCAGCAGCTTGGGACTAGTGTTCTACGAGCAGTACTTC.

V and J are TRBV19 and TRBJ1-5; 9 bases match TRBD1. Germline V gene lookup returns CDR1 LNHDA and CDR2 SQIVND (reference sequence). After removal of 6 bases from V and 3 bases from J, the junction contained 6 bases not matched to a gene. There are 15 residues in the CDR3. The CDR3 DNA reads TGTGCCAGTAGCCAGACAGGGGGGATCAATCAGCCCCAGCATTTT. It specifies CASSQTGGINQPQHF.

This clone has only a few counts. The genes are TRBV18 and TRBJ1-5, with D perhaps matching TRBD1 (6 bases). This CDR3 region has 14 residues. Trimming took 2 bases from V and 3 from J, leaving 8 bases between them. The V gene's germline CDR1 is KGHSH and CDR2 LQKENI. CDR3 sequence (DNA): TGTGCCAGCTCACCAGGACAGAACAATCAGCCCCAGCATTTT. Its translation: CASSPGQNNQPQHF.

The chain carries TRBV5-5 and TRBJ2-2; TRBD1 agrees at 7 bases. With V trimmed by 4 bases and J by 1 base, 4 bases remained unmatched. This CDR3 is 15 amino acids long. Germline lookup yields CDR1 SGHKS and CDR2 YYEKEE (reference sequence). In DNA, the CDR3 is TGTGCCAGCAGCCTGGGACAGTGGAACACCGGGGAGCTGTTTTTT. It specifies CASSLGQWNTGELFF. Supplemented by reference TRBV5-5 and TRBJ2-2, the full variable domain reads DAGVTQSPTHLIKTRGQQVTLRCSPISGHKSVSWYQQVLGQGPQFIFQYYEKEERGRGNFPDRFSARQFPNYSSELNVNALLLGDSALYLCASSLGQWNTGELFFGEGSRLTVL.

This chain connects TRBV5-1 to TRBJ1-1, with D hard to call. Germline V gene sequence: CDR1 SGHRS, CDR2 YFSETQ. CDR3 size: 10 residues. Trimming stripped 5 bases from V and 5 bases from J, with 4 bases between. Written as DNA, the CDR3 is TGCGCCAGCAGGGGGACTGAAGCTTTCTTT. It specifies CASRGTEAFF.

J is TRBJ1-1 and V is TRBV10-3; 8 bases fit TRBD1. Germline V gene sequence: CDR1 ENHRY, CDR2 SYGVKD. This CDR3 contains 16 residues. V was clipped by 0 bases and J by 7 bases; unmatched bases: 10. CDR3 amino acids: CAISESNPGQVIEAFF. As DNA, the CDR3 is TGTGCCATCAGTGAGTCGAATCCGGGACAGGTGATTGAAGCTTTCTTT.

The gene calls are TRBV25-1 and TRBJ1-4, with 7 bases lining up with TRBD1. Germline V gives CDR1 MGHDK, CDR2 SYGVNS. V was clipped by 6 bases and J by 5 bases; unmatched bases: 12. The CDR3 spans 16 residues. CDR3 bases: TGTGCCAGCAGCCCCACAGGGGAGACTAAGAATGAAAAACTGTTTTTT. This encodes CASSPTGETKNEKLFF.

The chain links TRBV27 to TRBJ2-5; D unresolved. The CDR3 runs 14 residues. CDR1 is MNHEY, CDR2 SMNVEV, per germline (reference sequence). V was pared by 6 bases and J by 5 bases, with 16 bases between. The CDR3 loop is CASSPDPRKETQYF. The CDR3 nucleotides read TGTGCCAGCAGCCCCGACCCCCGAAAGGAGACCCAGTACTTC.

J is TRBJ2-5 and V is TRBV2, with 9 bases matching TRBD2. The V gene's germline CDR1 is SNHLY and CDR2 FYNNEI. The CDR3 totals 14 residues. The junction had 2 bases not matched to a gene; V was cut back by 1 base and J by 5 bases. CDR3 nucleotide sequence: TGTGCCAGCAGTGAAGGGCTAGCGGGGGAGACCCAGTACTTC. This gives the protein CASSEGLAGETQYF.

This clone was detected only once. The rearrangement links TRBV6-5 to TRBJ2-2; either TRBD1 or TRBD2 may supply D (5 bases each). Germline CDR1 reads MNHEY; CDR2 reads SVGAGI. This CDR3 spans 13 amino acids. V was cut by 6 bases and J by 3 bases, with 8 bases left in between. Here the CDR3 DNA reads TGTGCCAGCAGCCTGGGACACACCGGGGAGCTGTTTTTT. Its translation is CASSLGHTGELFF.

The sample holds one count of this clone. The rearrangement joins TRBV29-1 to TRBJ1-2; unclear D gene. This CDR3 has 17 residues. V was clipped by 0 bases and J by 0 bases, with 17 bases between them. Germline assignment: CDR1 SQVTM and CDR2 ANQGSEA. The CDR3 reads CSVEDQLGASPNYGYTF. The DNA of the CDR3 is TGCAGCGTTGAAGATCAGTTGGGCGCCTCTCCTAACTATGGCTACACCTTC.

This clone has only a few counts. The chain recombines TRBV19 with TRBJ1-5; D uncertain. CDR1 and CDR2 (germline): LNHDA, SQIVND (reference sequence). This CDR3 has 15 amino acids. V was shortened by 4 bases and J by 2 bases, with 12 bases between the two germline ends. In nucleotides, the CDR3 is TGTGCCAGTAGTAATGCTCCCCCAGGCAATCAGCCCCAGCATTTT. It specifies CASSNAPPGNQPQHF.

This rearrangement joins TRBV2 to TRBJ2-5; unclear D gene. V lost 7 bases and J lost 3, with 12 bases in between. The CDR3 is 13 residues long. In germline, CDR1 is SNHLY, CDR2 FYNNEI. The CDR3 spells CASTLRIEETQYF. As DNA, the CDR3 is TGTGCCAGCACTTTGCGGATAGAAGAGACCCAGTACTTC.

The chain uses TRBV7-2 and TRBJ2-1, with TRBD2 identical over 8 bases. There are 14 residues in the CDR3. Trimming removed 5 bases from V and 8 bases from J; junction bases left unmatched: 8. Germline lookup yields CDR1 SGHTA and CDR2 FQGNSA. The CDR3 DNA sequence: TGTGCCAGCAGCAATCGGGGGGGGATCGATGAGCAGTTCTTC. This gives the protein CASSNRGGIDEQFF.

This chain uses TRBV2 with TRBJ2-3, with D perhaps matching TRBD1 (8 bases). Trimming took off 3 bases at V and 7 bases at J, with 14 bases between the two ends. The germline V gene encodes CDR1 SNHLY and CDR2 FYNNEI. The CDR3 extends over 14 amino acids. CDR3 region: CASSEGGTGYTQYF. CDR3 sequence (DNA): TGTGCCAGCAGTGAGGGGGGGACAGGCTATACGCAGTATTTT.

The V and J genes are TRBV7-8 and TRBJ1-5, with 9 bases lining up with TRBD1. The CDR3 has 16 amino acids. V was clipped by 4 bases and J by 3 bases; unmatched bases: 7. The germline CDR1 and CDR2 sequences are SGHVS and FQNEAQ. The CDR3: CASSYRQGDDNQPQHF. DNA for the CDR3: TGTGCCAGCAGCTATAGACAGGGGGATGACAATCAGCCCCAGCATTTT.

The sample holds one count of this clone. The chain has TRBV9 and TRBJ1-1, with 7 bases identical to TRBD1. The germline V gene encodes CDR1 SGDLS and CDR2 YYNGEE. Trimming took 4 bases from V and 5 from J; bases not matched to a gene: 11. This CDR3 has 15 amino acids. The DNA for the CDR3 is TGTGCCAGCAGCTCCCGACAGGGAAGTTCTACTGAAGCTTTCTTT. As protein: CASSSRQGSSTEAFF.

V gene TRBV7-3 combines with J gene TRBJ2-1; 7 bases line up with TRBD1. Trimming took 5 bases from V and 4 from J; bases not matched to a gene: 8. There are 15 residues in the CDR3. Germline loops: CDR1 SGHTA, CDR2 FQGTGA. CDR3 DNA sequence: TGTGCCAGCAGCCTAAGCCCGGGACAGTACAATGAGCAGTTCTTC. This translates into CASSLSPGQYNEQFF.